A selection of T cell receptor beta chains follows, all from one sample in a study of blood T cell repertoires in COVID-19. Using immunoSEQ multiplex PCR, the repertoire was profiled, and TCRdb retains in-frame clones only, with some absent. This table has roughly 150,000 clones, approximately 81% appearing once. Material: PBMCs or T cells enriched from blood (not recorded which). The receptors here all came from a woman aged 40 to 50 with acute COVID-19. CDR3s include the opening cysteine and the closing phenylalanine or tryptophan. Clone size is given for some rows only: seen once, a few or many times, or a class if the clone is expanded.

clone_size: NA
v_call: TRBV11-1
j_call: TRBJ1-1
cdr3_aa: CASSLDPGQGTTEAFF

clone_size: NA
v_call: TRBV30
j_call: TRBJ1-3
cdr3_aa: CAWTIGPGGSGNTIYF

clone_size: NA
v_call: TRBV18
j_call: TRBJ2-1
cdr3_aa: CASSPAGTGGFSEQFF

clone_size: few
v_call: TRBV2
j_call: TRBJ1-2
cdr3_aa: CASSTTRGNNYGYTF

clone_size: NA
v_call: TRBV5-4
j_call: TRBJ2-3
cdr3_aa: CASSSQGGTDTQYF

clone_size: NA
v_call: TRBV5-1
j_call: TRBJ1-2
cdr3_aa: CASSSGQGPPNYGYTF

clone_size: NA
v_call: TRBV7-2
j_call: TRBJ2-2
cdr3_aa: CASSLDPRNTGELFF

clone_size: NA
v_call: TRBV7-9
j_call: TRBJ1-2
cdr3_aa: CASSLARDSNYGYTF

clone_size: NA
v_call: TRBV25-1
j_call: TRBJ1-6
cdr3_aa: CASSALGGLTLHF

clone_size: NA
v_call: TRBV24-1
j_call: TRBJ2-1
cdr3_aa: CATSESDRVGNNEQFF

clone_size: NA
v_call: TRBV19
j_call: TRBJ1-5
cdr3_aa: CASSMGGGRGQPQHF

clone_size: NA
v_call: TRBV15
j_call: TRBJ1-4
cdr3_aa: CATSRASGGYEKLFF

clone_size: NA
v_call: TRBV29-1
j_call: TRBJ1-6
cdr3_aa: CSVEDRVGSPLHF

clone_size: NA
v_call: TRBV5-1
j_call: TRBJ1-6
cdr3_aa: CASSSSGGAWNSPLHF

clone_size: NA
v_call: TRBV7-9
j_call: TRBJ1-4
cdr3_aa: CASSLGQGSEKLFF

clone_size: few
v_call: TRBV5-6
j_call: TRBJ2-5
cdr3_aa: CASSLARETQYF

clone_size: NA
v_call: TRBV2
j_call: TRBJ1-2
cdr3_aa: CASSEMLQGNGYTF

clone_size: NA
v_call: TRBV14
j_call: TRBJ2-5
cdr3_aa: CASSQDWSLAGDGRETQYF

clone_size: few
v_call: TRBV4-1
j_call: TRBJ2-1
cdr3_aa: CASSQAGGSYNEQFF

clone_size: NA
v_call: TRBV18
j_call: TRBJ2-3
cdr3_aa: CASSPLRDRGTDTQYF

clone_size: NA
v_call: TRBV27
j_call: TRBJ2-2
cdr3_aa: CASSLTGWVDGELFF

clone_size: NA
v_call: TRBV19
j_call: TRBJ2-5
cdr3_aa: CATPSVLETQYF

clone_size: NA
v_call: TRBV19
j_call: TRBJ1-5
cdr3_aa: CASSIRTGTNQPQHF

clone_size: NA
v_call: TRBV29-1
j_call: TRBJ1-1
cdr3_aa: CSVVLDRATEAFF

clone_size: NA
v_call: TRBV3-1/TRBV3-2
j_call: TRBJ2-3
cdr3_aa: CASSGEGSGNEILTDTQYF

clone_size: NA
v_call: TRBV15
j_call: TRBJ1-2
cdr3_aa: CATRGPDRVTDGYTF

clone_size: NA
v_call: TRBV11-2
j_call: TRBJ2-3
cdr3_aa: CASSLEGRDTQYF

clone_size: NA
v_call: TRBV9
j_call: TRBJ2-1
cdr3_aa: CASNQGLAATEQFF

clone_size: NA
v_call: TRBV11-2
j_call: TRBJ1-1
cdr3_aa: CASSYRTGPSTEAFF

clone_size: NA
v_call: TRBV7-2
j_call: TRBJ2-2
cdr3_aa: CASSFKSTGELFF

clone_size: NA
v_call: TRBV5-1
j_call: TRBJ2-3
cdr3_aa: CASSSLGFTDTQYF

clone_size: NA
v_call: TRBV4-1
j_call: TRBJ1-2
cdr3_aa: CASSRISGTGDGYTF

clone_size: NA
v_call: TRBV6-1
j_call: TRBJ2-5
cdr3_aa: CASSDGSGRWLETQYF

clone_size: NA
v_call: TRBV5-6
j_call: TRBJ2-1
cdr3_aa: CASSWGRDSGNGPWNEQFF

clone_size: NA
v_call: TRBV6-5
j_call: TRBJ2-1
cdr3_aa: CASSYWTGGADEQFF

clone_size: NA
v_call: TRBV7-3
j_call: TRBJ2-5
cdr3_aa: CASSLENKETQYF

clone_size: NA
v_call: TRBV6-5
j_call: TRBJ1-4
cdr3_aa: CASSRATNEKLFF

clone_size: NA
v_call: TRBV30
j_call: TRBJ2-5
cdr3_aa: CAWSAGEETQYF

clone_size: NA
v_call: TRBV19
j_call: TRBJ1-2
cdr3_aa: CASSPRGQGGPGYTF

clone_size: once
v_call: TRBV28
j_call: TRBJ2-5
cdr3_aa: CASRRGGPLETQYF

clone_size: NA
v_call: TRBV7-9
j_call: TRBJ1-1
cdr3_aa: CASSLAGGRTEAFF

clone_size: NA
v_call: TRBV5-1
j_call: TRBJ1-1
cdr3_aa: CASSFGDLNTEAFF

clone_size: NA
v_call: TRBV10-3
j_call: TRBJ1-2
cdr3_aa: CAISADNRGPSGYTF

clone_size: NA
v_call: TRBV7-2
j_call: TRBJ1-2
cdr3_aa: CASSLGGSFYGYTF

clone_size: NA
v_call: TRBV27
j_call: TRBJ1-1
cdr3_aa: CASSYDRATEAFF

clone_size: NA
v_call: TRBV15
j_call: TRBJ2-3
cdr3_aa: CATSRRRGYTDTQYF

clone_size: once
v_call: TRBV7-2
j_call: TRBJ2-1
cdr3_aa: CASSLGTGPWYEQFF

clone_size: NA
v_call: TRBV7-9
j_call: TRBJ2-1
cdr3_aa: CASSLAWLGLRNEQFF

clone_size: NA
v_call: TRBV11-1
j_call: TRBJ2-3
cdr3_aa: CASSKHTDTQYF

clone_size: NA
v_call: TRBV6-5
j_call: TRBJ1-1
cdr3_aa: CASSRQGRGNTEAFF

clone_size: NA
v_call: TRBV2
j_call: TRBJ1-4
cdr3_aa: CASRRGNEKLFF